This T cell receptor beta chain was sequenced during a study of OX40 agonist ivuxolimab in advanced cancers. Germline V gives CDR1 MNHEY, CDR2 SVGAGI. CDR3 length: 14 residues. The V gene lost 5 bases and the J gene lost 5 bases, with 15 bases spanning the gap. Assay: immunoSEQ multiplex PCR; the TCRdb copy retains only in-frame clones and omits some. The data contain tens of thousands of clones, under 90% of them singletons. V is TRBV6-5 and J is TRBJ2-5; tentatively, D is TRBD2 (5 bases). This sequence originates from an adult with an advanced solid tumor such as melanoma, head and neck, liver or kidney cancer. Sequencing was performed on CD4+ or CD8+ T cells sorted from blood, taken in a trial of the OX40 agonist ivuxolimab. The CDR3 is CASSPLAPWETQYF. The CDR3, as DNA: TGTGCCAGCAGTCCTCTAGCCCCCTGGGAGACCCAGTACTTC.